This T cell receptor (beta chain) is from a study of radiotherapy plus CTLA-4 blockade in lung cancer. About the research overall: Objective response rate was around 19%; disease control rate, 31%. Study-wide results and limits: Blood TCR clones of tumor origin expanded after radiotherapy plus ipilimumab. It was early blood T cell clone dynamics, with interferon-beta, that reportedly best predicted response.

Chemo-refractory metastatic non-small-cell lung cancer patients underwent focal radiation alongside CTLA-4 blockade with ipilimumab. The CDR3 is 16 residues long. The germline V gene encodes CDR1 SGHDN and CDR2 FVKESK. V was trimmed by 0 bases and J by 8 bases, leaving 18 bases between them. This clone has just one count. Its antigen is as yet unknown. The table came from immunoSEQ multiplex PCR; TCRdb's copy has only in-frame clones and leaves some out. This table has about 73,000 clones, around 86% appearing once. The source was peripheral blood, collected from a patient treated with radiotherapy plus ipilimumab. This receptor was obtained from a human donor with non-small cell lung cancer that progressed on radiotherapy plus ipilimumab. The chain is built from TRBV14 and TRBJ2-3, with a possible D match to TRBD1 (6 bases). This CDR3 is CASSQDPRTDQGTQYF. In DNA, the CDR3 is TGTGCCAGCAGCCAAGATCCCCGGACAGACCAGGGTACGCAGTATTTT.